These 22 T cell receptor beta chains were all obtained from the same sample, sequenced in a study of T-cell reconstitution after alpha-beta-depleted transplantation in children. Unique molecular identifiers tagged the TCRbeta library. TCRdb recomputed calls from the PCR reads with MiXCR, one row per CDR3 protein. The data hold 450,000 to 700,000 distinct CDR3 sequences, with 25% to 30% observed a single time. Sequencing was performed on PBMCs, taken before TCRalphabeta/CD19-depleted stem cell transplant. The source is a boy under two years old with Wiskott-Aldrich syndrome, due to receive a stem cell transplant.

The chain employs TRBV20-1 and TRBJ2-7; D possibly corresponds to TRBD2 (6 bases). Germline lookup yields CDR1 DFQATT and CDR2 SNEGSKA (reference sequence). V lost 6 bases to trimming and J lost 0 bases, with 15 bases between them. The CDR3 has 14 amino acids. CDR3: CSAPSSVSSYEQYF. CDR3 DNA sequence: TGCAGTGCCCCCTCTAGCGTTAGCTCCTACGAGCAGTACTTC.

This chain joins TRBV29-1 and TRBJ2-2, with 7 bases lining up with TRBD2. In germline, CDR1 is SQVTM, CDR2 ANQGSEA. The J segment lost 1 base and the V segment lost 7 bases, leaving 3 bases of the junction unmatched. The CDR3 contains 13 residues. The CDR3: CSAAGVNTGELFF. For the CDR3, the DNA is TGCAGCGCCGCGGGGGTGAACACCGGGGAGCTGTTTTTT.

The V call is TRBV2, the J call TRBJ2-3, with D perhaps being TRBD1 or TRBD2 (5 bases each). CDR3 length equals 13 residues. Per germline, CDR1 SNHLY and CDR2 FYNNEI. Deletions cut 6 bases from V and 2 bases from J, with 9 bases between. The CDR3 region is CASRLGTTDTQYF. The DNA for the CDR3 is TGTGCCAGCAGGTTGGGGACCACAGATACGCAGTATTTT.

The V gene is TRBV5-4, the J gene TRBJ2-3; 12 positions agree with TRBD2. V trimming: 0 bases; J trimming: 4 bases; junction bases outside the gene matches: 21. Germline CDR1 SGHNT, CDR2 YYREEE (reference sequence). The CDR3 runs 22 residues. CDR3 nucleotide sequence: TGTGCCAGCAGCTTGGACCCAACGTCTCTAGCGGGAGGGCCAATCGAAGCAGATACGCAGTATTTT. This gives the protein CASSLDPTSLAGGPIEADTQYF.

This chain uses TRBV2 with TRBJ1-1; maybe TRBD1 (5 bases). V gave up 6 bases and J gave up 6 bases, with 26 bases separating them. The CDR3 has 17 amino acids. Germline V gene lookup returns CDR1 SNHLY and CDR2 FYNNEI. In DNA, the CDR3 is TGTGCCAGCAGCTTCGACAGCGAGACACCCAAAGGCGCTGAAGCTTTCTTT. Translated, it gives CASSFDSETPKGAEAFF. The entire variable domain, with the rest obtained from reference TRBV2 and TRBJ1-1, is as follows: EPEVTQTPSHQVTQMGQEVILRCVPISNHLYFYWYRQILGQKVEFLVSFYNNEISEKSEIFDDQFSVERPDGSNFTLKIRSTKLEDSAMYFCASSFDSETPKGAEAFFGQGTRLTVV.

CDR3: CASSSLDSQETQYF. The CDR3 nucleotides are TGTGCCAGCAGTTCCTTGGACAGCCAAGAGACCCAGTACTTC. The genes are TRBV28 and TRBJ2-5; TRBD1 is a possible D gene (6 bases). Trimming shortened V by 4 bases and J by 1 base, and 10 bases separated the two germline ends. This CDR3 has 14 amino acids. Per germline, CDR1 MDHEN and CDR2 SYDVKM.

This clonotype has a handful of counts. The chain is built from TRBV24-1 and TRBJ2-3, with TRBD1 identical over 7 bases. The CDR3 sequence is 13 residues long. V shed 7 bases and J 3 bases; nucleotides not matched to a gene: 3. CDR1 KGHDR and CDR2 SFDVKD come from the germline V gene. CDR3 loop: CATRDRVTDTQYF. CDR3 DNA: TGTGCCACCAGAGACAGGGTAACAGATACGCAGTATTTT.

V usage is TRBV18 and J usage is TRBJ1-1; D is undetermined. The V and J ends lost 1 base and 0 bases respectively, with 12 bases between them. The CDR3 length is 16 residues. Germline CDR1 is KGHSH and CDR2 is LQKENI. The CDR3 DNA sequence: TGTGCCAGCTCACCACTCGCTCCGGTCTTGAACACTGAAGCTTTCTTT. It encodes CASSPLAPVLNTEAFF.

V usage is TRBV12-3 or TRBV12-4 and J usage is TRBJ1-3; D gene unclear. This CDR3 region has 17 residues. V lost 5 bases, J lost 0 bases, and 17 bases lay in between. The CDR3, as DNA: TGTGCCAGCAGTCTAAGGGTGGGCAGCCTCTCTGGAAACACCATATATTTT. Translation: CASSLRVGSLSGNTIYF.

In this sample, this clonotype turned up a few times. CDR3 in amino acids: CASSLDSLTYEQYF. CDR3 in DNA: TGCGCCAGCAGCTTGGACAGCCTAACCTACGAGCAGTACTTC. The chain uses TRBV5-1 and TRBJ2-7; D ambiguous. CDR1 and CDR2 from the germline V gene are SGHRS and YFSETQ. The CDR3 loop spans 14 amino acids. Trimming left V 0 bases short and J 2 bases short, with 9 bases between.

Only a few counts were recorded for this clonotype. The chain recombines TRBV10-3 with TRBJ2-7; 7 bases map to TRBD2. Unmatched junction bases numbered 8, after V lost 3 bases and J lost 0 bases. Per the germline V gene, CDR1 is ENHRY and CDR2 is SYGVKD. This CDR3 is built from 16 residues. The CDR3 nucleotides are TGTGCCATCAGTGAAAGCCTCGGGAGGCCCTCCTACGAGCAGTACTTC. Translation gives CAISESLGRPSYEQYF.

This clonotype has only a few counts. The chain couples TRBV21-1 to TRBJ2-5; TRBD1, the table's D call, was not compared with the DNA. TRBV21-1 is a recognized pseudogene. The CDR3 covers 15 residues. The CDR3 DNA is TGTGCCAGCAGCAAAGTCCAGGGGGATCAAGAGACCCAGTACTTC. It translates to CASSKVQGDQETQYF.

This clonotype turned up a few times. This chain's CDR3 is CASSLYPADEQFF. DNA of the CDR3: TGCGCCAGCAGCTTATATCCCGCGGATGAGCAGTTCTTC. V is TRBV5-1 and J is TRBJ2-1; D gene ambiguous. The length of the CDR3 is 13 residues. Trimming pared 2 bases from V and 8 bases from J, leaving 11 bases between. Germline lookup yields CDR1 SGHRS and CDR2 YFSETQ.

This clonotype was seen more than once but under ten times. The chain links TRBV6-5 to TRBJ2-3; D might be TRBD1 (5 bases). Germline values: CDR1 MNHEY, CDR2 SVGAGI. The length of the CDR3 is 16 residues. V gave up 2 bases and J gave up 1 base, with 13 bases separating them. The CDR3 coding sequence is TGTGCCAGCAGTTACGGGTTCTGGGGCGGCACAGATACGCAGTATTTT. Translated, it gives CASSYGFWGGTDTQYF.

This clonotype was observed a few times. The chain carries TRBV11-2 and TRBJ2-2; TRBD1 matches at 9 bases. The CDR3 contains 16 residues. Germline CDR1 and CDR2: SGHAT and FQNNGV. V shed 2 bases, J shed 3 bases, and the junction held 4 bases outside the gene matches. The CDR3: CASSLRQGVHTGELFF. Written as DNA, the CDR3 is TGTGCCAGCAGCTTAAGACAGGGGGTGCACACCGGGGAGCTGTTTTTT.

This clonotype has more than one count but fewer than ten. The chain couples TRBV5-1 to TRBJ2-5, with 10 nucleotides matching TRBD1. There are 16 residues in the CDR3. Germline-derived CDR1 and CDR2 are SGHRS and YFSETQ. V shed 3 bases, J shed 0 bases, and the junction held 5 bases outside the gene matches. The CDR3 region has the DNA TGCGCCAGCAGCTGGGGACAGGGGACCCACCAAGAGACCCAGTACTTC. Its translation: CASSWGQGTHQETQYF.

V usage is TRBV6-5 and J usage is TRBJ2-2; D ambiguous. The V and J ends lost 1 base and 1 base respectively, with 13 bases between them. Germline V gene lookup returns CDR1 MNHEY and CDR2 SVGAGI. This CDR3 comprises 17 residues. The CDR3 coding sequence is TGTGCCAGCAGTTACTTGAGACCGCTCCTGAACACCGGGGAGCTGTTTTTT. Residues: CASSYLRPLLNTGELFF.

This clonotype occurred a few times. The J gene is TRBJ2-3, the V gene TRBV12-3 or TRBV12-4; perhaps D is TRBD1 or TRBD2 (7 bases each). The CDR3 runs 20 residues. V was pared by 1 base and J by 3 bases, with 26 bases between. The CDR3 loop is CASSLERQGLITSATDTQYF. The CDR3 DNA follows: TGTGCCAGCAGTTTAGAGAGACAGGGTCTTATCACTAGCGCTACAGATACGCAGTATTTT.

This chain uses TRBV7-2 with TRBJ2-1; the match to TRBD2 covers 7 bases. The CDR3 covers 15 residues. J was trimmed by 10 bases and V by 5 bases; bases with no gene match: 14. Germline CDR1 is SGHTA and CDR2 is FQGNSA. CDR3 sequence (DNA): TGTGCCAGCAGCCCTTATGGGCGGGAGCTAAGGGAGCAGTTCTTC. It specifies CASSPYGRELREQFF.

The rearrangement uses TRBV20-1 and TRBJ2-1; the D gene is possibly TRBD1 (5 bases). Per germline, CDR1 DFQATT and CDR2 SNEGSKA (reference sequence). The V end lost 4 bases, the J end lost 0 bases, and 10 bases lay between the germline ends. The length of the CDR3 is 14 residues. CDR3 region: CSANRFSSYNEQFF. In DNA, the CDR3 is TGCAGTGCTAACAGGTTCAGCTCCTACAATGAGCAGTTCTTC.

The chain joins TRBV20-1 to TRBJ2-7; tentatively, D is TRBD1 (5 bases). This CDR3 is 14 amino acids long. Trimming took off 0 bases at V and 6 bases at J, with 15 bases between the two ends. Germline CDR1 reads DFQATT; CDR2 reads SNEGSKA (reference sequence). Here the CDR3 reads CSARDRDAGAEQYF. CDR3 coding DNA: TGCAGTGCTAGAGATCGAGACGCTGGGGCCGAGCAGTACTTC.

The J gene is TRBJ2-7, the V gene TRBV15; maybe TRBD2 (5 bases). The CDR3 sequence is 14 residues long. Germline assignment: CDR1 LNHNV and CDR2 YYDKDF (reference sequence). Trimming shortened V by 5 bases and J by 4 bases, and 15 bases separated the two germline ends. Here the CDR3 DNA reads TGTGCCACCAGCGTTAGAACTAGTTCTTACGAGCAGTACTTC. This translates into CATSVRTSSYEQYF. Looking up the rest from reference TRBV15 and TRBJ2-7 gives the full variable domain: DAMVIQNPRYQVTQFGKPVTLSCSQTLNHNVMYWYQQKSSQAPKLLFHYYDKDFNNEADTPDNFQSRRPNTSFCFLDIRSPGLGDTAMYLCATSVRTSSYEQYFGPGTRLTVT.